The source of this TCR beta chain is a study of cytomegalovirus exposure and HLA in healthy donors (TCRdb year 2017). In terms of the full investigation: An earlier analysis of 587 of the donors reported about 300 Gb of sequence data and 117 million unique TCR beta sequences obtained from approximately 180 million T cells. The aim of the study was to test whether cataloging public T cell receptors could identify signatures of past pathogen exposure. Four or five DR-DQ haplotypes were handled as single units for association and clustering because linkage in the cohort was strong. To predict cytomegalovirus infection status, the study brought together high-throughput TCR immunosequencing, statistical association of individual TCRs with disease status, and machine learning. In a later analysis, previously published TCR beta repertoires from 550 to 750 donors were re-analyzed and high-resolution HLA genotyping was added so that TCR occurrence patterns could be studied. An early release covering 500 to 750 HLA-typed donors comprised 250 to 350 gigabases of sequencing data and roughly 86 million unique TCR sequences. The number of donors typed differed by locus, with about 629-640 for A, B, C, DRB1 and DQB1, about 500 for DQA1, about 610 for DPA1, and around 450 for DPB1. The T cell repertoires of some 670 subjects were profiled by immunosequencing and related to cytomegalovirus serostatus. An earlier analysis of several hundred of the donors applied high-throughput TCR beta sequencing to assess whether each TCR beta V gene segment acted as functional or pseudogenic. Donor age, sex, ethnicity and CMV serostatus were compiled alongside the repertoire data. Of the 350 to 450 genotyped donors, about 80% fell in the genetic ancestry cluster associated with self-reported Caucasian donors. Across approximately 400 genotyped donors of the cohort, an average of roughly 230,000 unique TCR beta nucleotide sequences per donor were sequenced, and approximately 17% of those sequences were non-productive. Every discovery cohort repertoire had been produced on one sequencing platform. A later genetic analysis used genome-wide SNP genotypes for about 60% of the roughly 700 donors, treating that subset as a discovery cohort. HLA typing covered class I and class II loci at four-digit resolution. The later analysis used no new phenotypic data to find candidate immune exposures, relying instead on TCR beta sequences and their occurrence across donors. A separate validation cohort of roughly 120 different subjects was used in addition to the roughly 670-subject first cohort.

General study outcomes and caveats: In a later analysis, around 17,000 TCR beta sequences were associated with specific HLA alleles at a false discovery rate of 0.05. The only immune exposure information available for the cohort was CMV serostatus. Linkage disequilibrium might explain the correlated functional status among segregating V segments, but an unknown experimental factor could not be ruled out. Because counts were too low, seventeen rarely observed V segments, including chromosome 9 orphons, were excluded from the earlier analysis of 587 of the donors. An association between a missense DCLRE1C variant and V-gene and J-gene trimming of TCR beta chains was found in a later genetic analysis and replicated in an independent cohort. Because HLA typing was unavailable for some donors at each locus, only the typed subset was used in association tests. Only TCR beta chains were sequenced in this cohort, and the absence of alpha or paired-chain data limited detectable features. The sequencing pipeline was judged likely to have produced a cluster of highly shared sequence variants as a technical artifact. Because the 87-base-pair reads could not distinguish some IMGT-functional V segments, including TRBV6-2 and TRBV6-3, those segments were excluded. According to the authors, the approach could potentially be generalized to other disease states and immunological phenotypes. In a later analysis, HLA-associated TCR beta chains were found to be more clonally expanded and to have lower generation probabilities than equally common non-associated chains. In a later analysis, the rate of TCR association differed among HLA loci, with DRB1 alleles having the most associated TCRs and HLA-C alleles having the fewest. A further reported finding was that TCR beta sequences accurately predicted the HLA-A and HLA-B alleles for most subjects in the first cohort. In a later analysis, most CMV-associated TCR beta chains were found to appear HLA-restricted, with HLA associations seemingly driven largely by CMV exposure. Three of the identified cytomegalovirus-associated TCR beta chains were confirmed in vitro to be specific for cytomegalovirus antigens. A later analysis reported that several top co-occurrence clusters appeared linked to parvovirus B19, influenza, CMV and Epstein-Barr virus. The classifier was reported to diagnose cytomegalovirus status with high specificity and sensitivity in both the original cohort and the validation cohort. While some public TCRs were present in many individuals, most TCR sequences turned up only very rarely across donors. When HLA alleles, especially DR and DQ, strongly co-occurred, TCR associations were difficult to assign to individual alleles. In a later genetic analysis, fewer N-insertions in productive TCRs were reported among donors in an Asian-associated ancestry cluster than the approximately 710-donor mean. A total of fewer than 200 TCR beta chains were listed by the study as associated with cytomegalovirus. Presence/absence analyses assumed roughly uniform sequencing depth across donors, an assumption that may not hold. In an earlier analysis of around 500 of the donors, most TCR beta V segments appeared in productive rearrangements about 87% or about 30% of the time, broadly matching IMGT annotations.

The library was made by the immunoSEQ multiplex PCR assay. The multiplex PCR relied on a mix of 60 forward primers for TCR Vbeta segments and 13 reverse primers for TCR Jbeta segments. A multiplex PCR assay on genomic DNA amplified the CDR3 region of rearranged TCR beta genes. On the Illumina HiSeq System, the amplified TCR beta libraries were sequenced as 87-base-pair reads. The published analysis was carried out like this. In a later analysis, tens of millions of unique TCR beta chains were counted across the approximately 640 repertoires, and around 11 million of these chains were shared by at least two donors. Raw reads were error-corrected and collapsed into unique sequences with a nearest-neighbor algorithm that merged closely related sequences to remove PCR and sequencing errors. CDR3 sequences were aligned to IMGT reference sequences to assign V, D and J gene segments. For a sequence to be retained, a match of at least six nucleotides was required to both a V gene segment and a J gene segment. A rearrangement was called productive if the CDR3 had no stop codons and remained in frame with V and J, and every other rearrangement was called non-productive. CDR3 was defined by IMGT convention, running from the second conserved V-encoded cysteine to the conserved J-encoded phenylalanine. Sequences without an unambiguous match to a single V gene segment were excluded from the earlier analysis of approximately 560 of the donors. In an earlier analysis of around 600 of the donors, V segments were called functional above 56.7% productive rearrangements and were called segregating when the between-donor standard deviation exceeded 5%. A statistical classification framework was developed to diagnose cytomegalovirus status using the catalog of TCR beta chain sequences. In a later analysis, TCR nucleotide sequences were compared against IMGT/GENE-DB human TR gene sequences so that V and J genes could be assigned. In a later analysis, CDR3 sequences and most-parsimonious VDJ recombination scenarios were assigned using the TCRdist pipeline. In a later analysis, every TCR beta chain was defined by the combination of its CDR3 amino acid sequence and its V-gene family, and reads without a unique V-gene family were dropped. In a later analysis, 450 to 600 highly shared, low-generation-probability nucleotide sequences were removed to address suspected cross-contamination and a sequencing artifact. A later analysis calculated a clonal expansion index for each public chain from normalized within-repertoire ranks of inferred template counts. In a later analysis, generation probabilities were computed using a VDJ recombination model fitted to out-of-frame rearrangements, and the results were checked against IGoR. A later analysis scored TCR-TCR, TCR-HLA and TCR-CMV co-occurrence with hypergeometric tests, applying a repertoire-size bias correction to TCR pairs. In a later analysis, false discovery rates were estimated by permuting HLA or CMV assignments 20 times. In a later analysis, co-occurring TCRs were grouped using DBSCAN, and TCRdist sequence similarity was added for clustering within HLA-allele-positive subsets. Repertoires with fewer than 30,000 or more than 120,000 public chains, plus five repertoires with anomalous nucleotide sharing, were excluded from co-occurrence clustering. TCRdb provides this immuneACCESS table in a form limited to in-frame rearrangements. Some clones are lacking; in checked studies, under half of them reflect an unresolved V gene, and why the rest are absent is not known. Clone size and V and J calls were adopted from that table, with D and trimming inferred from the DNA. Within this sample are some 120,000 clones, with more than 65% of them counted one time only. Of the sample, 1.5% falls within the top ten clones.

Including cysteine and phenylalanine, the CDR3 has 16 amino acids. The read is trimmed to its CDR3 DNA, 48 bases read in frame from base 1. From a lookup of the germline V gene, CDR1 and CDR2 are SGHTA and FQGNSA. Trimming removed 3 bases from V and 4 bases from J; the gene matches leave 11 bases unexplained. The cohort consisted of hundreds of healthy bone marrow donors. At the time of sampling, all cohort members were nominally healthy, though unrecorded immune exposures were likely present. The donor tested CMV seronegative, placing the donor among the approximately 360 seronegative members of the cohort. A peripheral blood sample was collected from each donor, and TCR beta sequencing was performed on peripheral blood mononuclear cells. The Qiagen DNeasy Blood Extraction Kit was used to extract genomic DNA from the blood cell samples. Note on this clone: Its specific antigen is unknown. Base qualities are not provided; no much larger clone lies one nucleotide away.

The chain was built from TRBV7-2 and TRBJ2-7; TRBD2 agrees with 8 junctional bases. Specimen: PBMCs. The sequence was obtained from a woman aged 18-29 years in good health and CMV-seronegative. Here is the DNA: TGTGCCAGCAGCTTCTCCACCCCGGGACTAGGTTACGAGCAGTACTTC. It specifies CASSFSTPGLGYEQYF.